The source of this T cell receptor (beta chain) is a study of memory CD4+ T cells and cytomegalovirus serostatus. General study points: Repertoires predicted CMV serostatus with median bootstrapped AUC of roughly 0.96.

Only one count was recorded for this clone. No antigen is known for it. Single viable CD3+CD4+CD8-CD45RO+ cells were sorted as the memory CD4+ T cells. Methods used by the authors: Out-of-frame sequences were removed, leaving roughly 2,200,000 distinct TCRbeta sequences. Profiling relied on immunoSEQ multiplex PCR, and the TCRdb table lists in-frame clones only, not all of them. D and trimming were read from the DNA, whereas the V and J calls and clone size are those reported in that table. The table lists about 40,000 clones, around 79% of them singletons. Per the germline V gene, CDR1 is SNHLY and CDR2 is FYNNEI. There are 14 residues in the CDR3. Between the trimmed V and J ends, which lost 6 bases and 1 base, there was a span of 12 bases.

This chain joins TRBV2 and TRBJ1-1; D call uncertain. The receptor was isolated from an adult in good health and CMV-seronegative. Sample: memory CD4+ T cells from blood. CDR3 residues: CASRMIGWNTEAFF. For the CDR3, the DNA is TGTGCCAGCAGGATGATAGGCTGGAACACTGAAGCTTTCTTT. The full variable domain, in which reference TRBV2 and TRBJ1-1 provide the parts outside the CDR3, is EPEVTQTPSHQVTQMGQEVILRCVPISNHLYFYWYRQILGQKVEFLVSFYNNEISEKSEIFDDQFSVERPDGSNFTLKIRSTKLEDSAMYFCASRMIGWNTEAFFGQGTRLTVV.